This TCR beta chain was sequenced in a study of blood T cell repertoires in COVID-19. Study-level information: The samples span acute and convalescent COVID-19 from the United States, Italy and Spain.

Sequencing used immunoSEQ multiplex PCR; TCRdb keeps in-frame clones, though not all of them. The data show 280,000 or so clones, roughly 85% seen once. Between the trimmed V and J ends, which lost 4 bases and 0 bases, there was a span of 12 bases. Per the germline V gene, CDR1 is MNHEY and CDR2 is SVGAGI. This CDR3 has 16 amino acids. The V gene is TRBV6-5, the J gene TRBJ1-4; D is possibly TRBD1 (6 bases). Sequencing was done on a sample of peripheral blood. This TCR was sampled from a human donor in a cohort sampled during active COVID-19. The CDR3 region is CASSSGQTATNEKLFF. For the CDR3, the DNA is TGTGCCAGCAGTTCAGGACAGACTGCAACTAATGAAAAACTGTTTTTT.